These T cell receptor beta chains were read from a single sample in a study of neoadjuvant anti-PD-1 for oral cavity cancer. Sequencing used immunoSEQ multiplex PCR; TCRdb keeps in-frame clones, though not all of them. The table records 75,000 or so clones, 84% of them present only once. The input for sequencing was PBMCs, taken before nivolumab (anti-PD-1) treatment. Every receptor here comes from a person aged 40 to 85 with oral cavity squamous cell carcinoma. The CDR3 runs from the conserved cysteine through the conserved F or W. The D gene is left open where the match is weak. Clone sizes are given selectively: once, few, many, or a class where the clone is expanded.

clone_size j_call d_call v_call cdr3_aa cdr3_nt
. TRBJ1-4 . TRBV30 CAWSRVLAVNEKLFF TGTGCCTGGAGTCGGGTACTAGCTGTGAATGAAAAACTGTTTTTT
. TRBJ1-5 TRBD1 TRBV6-1 CASSAPGGASNQPQHF TGTGCCAGCAGTGCGCCAGGGGGCGCATCGAATCAGCCCCAGCATTTT
. TRBJ1-2 TRBD1 TRBV6-1 CASSAGQAGGYGYTF TGTGCCAGCAGTGCTGGACAGGCCGGGGGCTATGGCTACACCTTC
. TRBJ2-7 TRBD1 TRBV6-6 CASRRTGGDTYEQYF TGTGCCAGCAGAAGGACAGGGGGCGATACCTACGAGCAGTACTTC
. TRBJ1-2 TRBD1 TRBV11-2 CASSHWRDRGLGNYGYTF TGTGCCAGCAGCCACTGGAGGGACAGGGGGCTTGGGAACTATGGCTACACCTTC
. TRBJ1-1 . TRBV4-2 CASSLDGTEAFF TGTGCCAGCAGCCTCGATGGGACTGAAGCTTTCTTT
. TRBJ1-1 . TRBV6-6 CASSRNTEAFF TGTGCCAGCAGTAGGAACACTGAAGCTTTCTTT
. TRBJ1-2 . TRBV27 CASSIAGRSGGYTF TGTGCCAGCAGCATTGCCGGAAGATCGGGGGGCTACACCTTC
. TRBJ2-7 TRBD2 TRBV29-1 CSVELAGFYEQYF TGCAGCGTTGAATTAGCGGGCTTCTACGAGCAGTACTTC
. TRBJ2-3 . TRBV13 CASSSWAGTDTQYF TGTGCCAGCAGCTCATGGGCGGGCACAGATACGCAGTATTTT
. TRBJ1-2 TRBD1 TRBV7-2 CASSSQGGSGYTF TGTGCCAGCAGCTCCCAGGGGGGAAGTGGCTACACCTTC
. TRBJ2-3 . TRBV11-1 CASSPRGDTQYF TGTGCCAGCAGCCCACGAGGAGATACGCAGTATTTT
once TRBJ2-7 . TRBV25-1 CASSDLLGSYEQYF TGTGCCAGCAGTGACTTACTGGGCTCCTACGAGCAGTACTTC
. TRBJ1-3 . TRBV2 CASSRRSGNTIYF TGTGCCAGCTCCCGTCGTTCTGGAAACACCATATATTTT
. TRBJ2-2 TRBD2 TRBV5-1 CASTRAGPGSGELFF TGCGCCAGCACCCGAGCGGGACCAGGGTCCGGGGAGCTGTTTTTT
few TRBJ2-3 . TRBV7-9 CASSVETLDRSTNTQYF TGTGCCAGCAGCGTCGAAACACTAGATCGGTCCACGAATACGCAGTATTTT
once TRBJ2-7 . TRBV2 CALQAFGYEQYF TGTGCCCTCCAGGCCTTCGGTTACGAGCAGTACTTC
. TRBJ2-4 TRBD2 TRBV11-2 CASSGGRGVIQYF TGTGCCAGCAGCGGTGGCCGGGGGGTCATTCAGTACTTC
. TRBJ2-1 . TRBV29-1 CSVCRTVSYNEQFF TGCAGCGTTTGCCGGACCGTCTCCTACAATGAGCAGTTCTTC
. TRBJ1-4 TRBD1 TRBV6-5 CASSPLQGVGEKLFF TGTGCCAGCAGCCCACTACAGGGGGTGGGTGAAAAACTGTTTTTT
. TRBJ1-3 . TRBV4-2 CASSQERRGNTIYF TGTGCCAGCAGCCAAGAACGCAGGGGTAACACCATATATTTT
. TRBJ1-2 . TRBV27 CASSLSPGDGYYGYTF TGTGCCAGCAGTTTATCTCCCGGGGATGGGTACTATGGCTACACCTTC
. TRBJ2-3 TRBD1 TRBV6-5 CASSTRQGTDTQYF TGTGCCAGCAGTACCCGACAGGGGACAGATACGCAGTATTTT
. TRBJ1-1 . TRBV29-1 CSGLNTEAFF TGCAGCGGGCTGAACACTGAAGCTTTCTTT
. TRBJ2-1 . TRBV9 CASSVSGVSNEQFF TGTGCCAGCAGCGTGTCGGGAGTTAGCAATGAGCAGTTCTTC
. TRBJ2-1 TRBD2 TRBV14 CASSQDLRTSGRKINEQFF TGTGCCAGCAGCCAAGATCTGAGGACTAGCGGGAGGAAGATCAATGAGCAGTTCTTC
. TRBJ2-7 TRBD1 TRBV27 CASSSLGQGTYEQYF TGTGCCAGCAGTTCCCTGGGACAGGGGACCTACGAGCAGTACTTC
. TRBJ1-3 . TRBV30 CAWSVRLYSGNTIYF TGTGCCTGGAGTGTACGGCTATACTCTGGAAACACCATATATTTT
. TRBJ1-2 . TRBV6-5 CASRPQGSRGYTF TGTGCCAGCAGACCCCAGGGGTCTAGAGGCTACACCTTC
. TRBJ2-1 . TRBV19 CASSGRELHNEQFF TGTGCCAGTAGTGGACGGGAGCTCCACAATGAGCAGTTCTTC
medium-sized TRBJ1-5 . TRBV2 CASRTRGSNQPQHF TGTGCCAGCAGAACGCGCGGGAGCAATCAGCCCCAGCATTTT
. TRBJ1-1 . TRBV6-5 CASSYSGRNTEAFF TGTGCCAGCAGTTACTCGGGGAGGAACACTGAAGCTTTCTTT
. TRBJ1-4 . TRBV2 CASSEARAEGFEKLFF TGTGCCAGCAGTGAAGCGCGGGCGGAGGGGTTCGAAAAACTGTTTTTT
. TRBJ1-4 TRBD1 TRBV27 CASSFRTGPRGNEKLFF TGTGCCAGCAGTTTTCGGACAGGCCCGAGGGGTAATGAAAAACTGTTTTTT
. TRBJ2-1 TRBD1 TRBV29-1 CSVDVTGAYNEQFF TGCAGCGTTGATGTGACAGGGGCTTACAATGAGCAGTTCTTC
. TRBJ2-3 . TRBV5-1 CASSADSASTDTQYF TGCGCCAGCAGCGCGGACAGTGCTAGCACAGATACGCAGTATTTT
. TRBJ2-7 . TRBV7-9 CASSLGNNEQYF TGTGCCAGCAGCTTAGGAAACAACGAGCAGTACTTC
. TRBJ1-2 . TRBV5-6 CASSFLGTVIYGYTF TGTGCCAGCAGCTTCCTCGGGACGGTTATCTATGGCTACACCTTC
. TRBJ2-7 TRBD2 TRBV10-3 CAISRTSGRAGINYEQYF TGTGCCATCAGTAGGACTAGCGGGAGGGCCGGGATAAACTACGAGCAGTACTTC
. TRBJ1-1 TRBD1 TRBV5-6 CASSWDRGWTEAFF TGTGCCAGCAGCTGGGACAGGGGATGGACTGAAGCTTTCTTT
few TRBJ1-5 . TRBV7-2 CASSLGRGNVQPQHF TGTGCCAGCAGCTTGGGCAGGGGCAATGTTCAGCCCCAGCATTTT
. TRBJ2-3 . TRBV7-8 CASSRGAGPSTDTQYF TGTGCCAGCAGCCGAGGGGCGGGACCTAGCACAGATACGCAGTATTTT
. TRBJ1-1 . TRBV11-3 CASSTEGGMAFF TGTGCCAGCAGCACCGAGGGGGGGATGGCTTTCTTT
few TRBJ1-1 . TRBV2 CASRGGHLTEAFF TGTGCCAGCAGGGGGGGCCATCTCACTGAAGCTTTCTTT
. TRBJ2-5 . TRBV7-6 CASSLAMWEEGETQYF TGTGCCAGCAGCTTAGCGATGTGGGAAGAGGGAGAGACCCAGTACTTC
few TRBJ2-7 . TRBV29-1 CSVGPKTGTYEQYF TGCAGCGTAGGACCTAAGACAGGAACCTACGAGCAGTACTTC